The rows below give T cell receptor beta chains drawn from one sample of a study of beta chain features in type 1 diabetes. The repertoire was sequenced with immunoSEQ multiplex PCR; TCRdb's copy has only in-frame clones and lacks some. The sample includes approximately 150,000 clones, roughly 59% of them seen just once. Sequenced: naive CD4+ T cells from blood. These receptors came from a man between 25 and 39 years old with type 1 diabetes. CDR3s include the opening cysteine and the closing phenylalanine or tryptophan. The D gene is left open where the match is weak. Clone size, where shown, is once, few, many, or a class for clones that have expanded.

d_gene	len	abundance	v_gene	j_gene	CDR3nt	CDR3aa
TRBD2	15	NA	TRBV10-1	TRBJ2-1	TGCGCCAGCAGTCCAGGAACGGGGGGGCTTCGTGAGCAGTTCTTC	CASSPGTGGLREQFF
TRBD2	12	NA	TRBV2	TRBJ2-1	TGTGCCAGGGGACTAGATTACAATGAGCAGTTCTTC	CARGLDYNEQFF
TRBD1	15	NA	TRBV2	TRBJ2-7	TGTGCCAGCATCGCGATAGGGACAGGGGGCAGGGAGCAGTACTTC	CASIAIGTGGREQYF
NA	14	NA	TRBV9	TRBJ2-1	TGTGCCAGCAGCGTAGCGTCAGGGTCGGATGAGCAGTTCTTC	CASSVASGSDEQFF
NA	14	NA	TRBV5-1	TRBJ2-5	TGCGCCAGCAGCTTTCAGGGTTTGAGAGAGACCCAGTACTTC	CASSFQGLRETQYF
NA	16	few	TRBV5-1	TRBJ1-2	TGCGCCAGCAGCCCGTCAGCGGGCGTAGCTAACTATGGCTACACCTTC	CASSPSAGVANYGYTF
NA	14	NA	TRBV16	TRBJ2-1	TGTGCCAGCACCCTTGACAGGAAAAAGGTTGAGCAGTTCTTC	CASTLDRKKVEQFF
NA	15	NA	TRBV9	TRBJ1-4	TGTGCCAGCAGCGTATTCTTGGGAACTAATGAAAAACTGTTTTTT	CASSVFLGTNEKLFF
TRBD2	10	NA	TRBV20-1	TRBJ2-1	TGCAGTCCCGGGGGGAATGAGCAGTTCTTC	CSPGGNEQFF
NA	17	NA	TRBV7-2	TRBJ2-7	TGTGCCAGCAGCTTAGCGCTGGTTTCAGGCCTCCCCTACGAGCAGTACTTC	CASSLALVSGLPYEQYF
NA	14	NA	TRBV28	TRBJ2-7	TGTGCCTCCCTCGGGACACAGACTTTCCACGAGCAGTACTTC	CASLGTQTFHEQYF
NA	14	NA	TRBV25-1	TRBJ1-6	TGTGCCAGCAGTGAACCCGAGGTCTTCTCACCCCTCCACTTT	CASSEPEVFSPLHF
TRBD1	17	NA	TRBV7-9	TRBJ1-1	TGTGCCAGCAGCTTAATCACAGGGGCCACTCCGAACACTGAAGCTTTCTTT	CASSLITGATPNTEAFF
TRBD2	13	NA	TRBV7-9	TRBJ2-1	TGTGCCAGCAGCTTAGGTAGGGACTATCGGCAGTTCTTC	CASSLGRDYRQFF
NA	14	few	TRBV4-3	TRBJ2-7	TGCGCCAGCAGCCAAGAGAGAGGCTCCTACGAGCAGTACTTC	CASSQERGSYEQYF
TRBD1	14	NA	TRBV5-1	TRBJ2-3	TGCGCCAGCACGAAGACAGGGGTTACAGATACGCAGTATTTT	CASTKTGVTDTQYF
TRBD1	14	NA	TRBV7-2	TRBJ2-1	TGTGCCAGCAGCTTAAACAGGGGTGATTATGAGCAGTTCTTC	CASSLNRGDYEQFF
NA	15	few	TRBV21-1	TRBJ2-7	TGTGCCAGCAGCAAAGCTCCCAGGGGGCCCTACGAGCAGTACTTC	CASSKAPRGPYEQYF
NA	12	NA	TRBV29-1	TRBJ1-1	TGCAGCGTGGGACTGGCGAACACTGAAGCTTTCTTT	CSVGLANTEAFF
TRBD2	15	NA	TRBV11-2	TRBJ2-7	TGTGCCAGCAGCTTACTACGGGGGGGCCCCCACGAGCAGTACTTC	CASSLLRGGPHEQYF
TRBD1	14	NA	TRBV27	TRBJ2-5	TGTGCCAGCAGTCGGGACAGGGGATTGGAGACCCAGTACTTC	CASSRDRGLETQYF
TRBD1	13	NA	TRBV29-1	TRBJ1-5	TGCAGCGTTGTTGGACAGGGGGATCAGCCCCAGCATTTT	CSVVGQGDQPQHF
TRBD2	17	NA	TRBV9	TRBJ2-2	TGTGCCAGCAGCGTAGGTATGGGACTAGCGGCCACCGGGGAGCTGTTTTTT	CASSVGMGLAATGELFF
TRBD2	15	NA	TRBV9	TRBJ2-5	TGTGCCAGCAGCACCACTAGCGGGGTGGGGGAGACCCAGTACTTC	CASSTTSGVGETQYF
TRBD2	15	NA	TRBV30	TRBJ2-7	TGTGCCTGGAGTATACTAGCGGGGTCCGAGAACGAGCAGTACTTC	CAWSILAGSENEQYF
NA	17	NA	TRBV27	TRBJ1-1	TGTGCCAGCAGTTTACTCCCTCAGCAGGGGATGAACACTGAAGCTTTCTTT	CASSLLPQQGMNTEAFF
NA	14	NA	TRBV30	TRBJ2-2	TGTGCCTGGAGTGCCCCAAGGCAGGGCGGGGAGCTGTTTTTT	CAWSAPRQGGELFF
NA	17	NA	TRBV29-1	TRBJ2-6	TGCAGCGTCGGGAGACAGCCCTCTAGCTCTGGGGCCAACGTCCTGACTTTC	CSVGRQPSSSGANVLTF
NA	11	NA	TRBV5-6	TRBJ1-6	TGTGCCAGCGCCCGTAATTCACCCCTCCACTTT	CASARNSPLHF
NA	15	NA	TRBV30	TRBJ2-7	TGTGCCTGGGCACCTAGGCAGGCCGGCTCCCACGAGCAGTACTTC	CAWAPRQAGSHEQYF
NA	16	NA	TRBV18	TRBJ2-3	TGTGCCAGCTCACCAGGGACTGGCTCAGGCACAGATACGCAGTATTTT	CASSPGTGSGTDTQYF
NA	16	few	TRBV30	TRBJ1-2	TGTGCCTGGATCCTTGGGACGAAAGTAGGCAACTATGGCTACACCTTC	CAWILGTKVGNYGYTF
NA	16	NA	TRBV15	TRBJ1-2	TGTGCCACCAGCAGAGGACAGCTTGCCCCCAACTATGGCTACACCTTC	CATSRGQLAPNYGYTF